This is a list of T cell receptor beta chains from one sample in a study of blood T cell repertoires in COVID-19. Sequenced by immunoSEQ multiplex PCR; TCRdb stores in-frame clones only, minus some. The sample holds 90,000 to 150,000 clones, 79% seen once. The specimen sequenced was peripheral blood. The source is a woman of 80 years or more with acute or convalescent COVID-19. The CDR3 runs from the conserved cysteine through the conserved F or W. Each record gives: V gene, J gene, CDR3 protein.

v_gene: TRBV12-3/TRBV12-4; j_gene: TRBJ1-4; CDR3aa: CASSVGGPELFF
v_gene: TRBV7-3; j_gene: TRBJ2-2; CDR3aa: CASSFSSGGANTGELFF
v_gene: TRBV10-3; j_gene: TRBJ1-4; CDR3aa: CAISESSQGRNEKLFF
v_gene: TRBV27; j_gene: TRBJ2-5; CDR3aa: CASSSLAGAHKPYQETQYF
v_gene: TRBV7-3; j_gene: TRBJ2-1; CDR3aa: CASSRATGSYNEQFF
v_gene: TRBV2; j_gene: TRBJ1-1; CDR3aa: CASSGLESNTEAFF
v_gene: TRBV6-5; j_gene: TRBJ2-2; CDR3aa: CASWTGWTGELFF
v_gene: TRBV30; j_gene: TRBJ1-2; CDR3aa: CAWTVGSQPYGYTF
v_gene: TRBV2; j_gene: TRBJ1-2; CDR3aa: CATSDRGDYGYTF
v_gene: TRBV5-1; j_gene: TRBJ2-5; CDR3aa: CASSLDSQETQYF
v_gene: TRBV7-2; j_gene: TRBJ2-1; CDR3aa: CASSFGTSIYEQFF
v_gene: TRBV5-6; j_gene: TRBJ1-4; CDR3aa: CASSLTGINEKLFF
v_gene: TRBV5-1; j_gene: TRBJ2-1; CDR3aa: CASRRAEASSYNEQFF
v_gene: TRBV6-1; j_gene: TRBJ2-3; CDR3aa: CASSGEGGYNTDTQYF
v_gene: TRBV28; j_gene: TRBJ2-7; CDR3aa: CATRPRGQGGEGEQYF
v_gene: TRBV2; j_gene: TRBJ2-3; CDR3aa: CASRTGTSGSTGTDTQYF
v_gene: TRBV6-1; j_gene: TRBJ1-6; CDR3aa: CASSEYSRTDYNSPLHF
v_gene: TRBV7-2; j_gene: TRBJ2-3; CDR3aa: CASSPGLAGVLGADTQYF
v_gene: TRBV3-1/TRBV3-2; j_gene: TRBJ1-1; CDR3aa: CASSPTGSVTEAFF
v_gene: TRBV3-1/TRBV3-2; j_gene: TRBJ2-1; CDR3aa: CASSPRDRSNEQFF
v_gene: TRBV19; j_gene: TRBJ1-1; CDR3aa: CASSSRQGALNTEAFF
v_gene: TRBV30; j_gene: TRBJ1-1; CDR3aa: CAWQDRVTEAFF
v_gene: TRBV5-1; j_gene: TRBJ1-2; CDR3aa: CASSPTGIDGYTF
v_gene: TRBV3-1/TRBV3-2; j_gene: TRBJ1-2; CDR3aa: CASTSGGRYGYTF
v_gene: TRBV19; j_gene: TRBJ2-7; CDR3aa: CASSMGLSSYEQYF
v_gene: TRBV13; j_gene: TRBJ2-7; CDR3aa: CASSSTGAYEQYF
v_gene: TRBV7-9; j_gene: TRBJ1-6; CDR3aa: CASSLSGTAPNSPLHF
v_gene: TRBV7-2; j_gene: TRBJ1-2; CDR3aa: CASGLEGYGYTF
v_gene: TRBV11-2; j_gene: TRBJ2-1; CDR3aa: CASSSLLGDRQFF
v_gene: TRBV5-1; j_gene: TRBJ1-5; CDR3aa: CASSPGGLGQPQHF
v_gene: TRBV18; j_gene: TRBJ1-1; CDR3aa: CASSGTGVLTEAFF
v_gene: TRBV5-4; j_gene: TRBJ2-2; CDR3aa: CASSPQLAGATGELFF
v_gene: TRBV28; j_gene: TRBJ2-7; CDR3aa: CASSSPPAGAYEQYF
v_gene: TRBV9; j_gene: TRBJ2-1; CDR3aa: CASSVLQSPGNEQFF
v_gene: TRBV28; j_gene: TRBJ2-7; CDR3aa: CASRRTGVPYEQYF
v_gene: TRBV19; j_gene: TRBJ2-1; CDR3aa: CASSKTRDYNEQFF
v_gene: TRBV7-8; j_gene: TRBJ2-1; CDR3aa: CASSGGQGEYYNEQFF
v_gene: TRBV6-6; j_gene: TRBJ2-2; CDR3aa: CASSRDTWNTGELFF
v_gene: TRBV29-1; j_gene: TRBJ1-1; CDR3aa: CSDSQGAEAFF
v_gene: TRBV9; j_gene: TRBJ2-3; CDR3aa: CASSKDGSGTDTQYF
v_gene: TRBV2; j_gene: TRBJ2-3; CDR3aa: CASSERTGGADTQYF
v_gene: TRBV9; j_gene: TRBJ1-1; CDR3aa: CASSPRLAGDTEAFF
v_gene: TRBV30; j_gene: TRBJ1-3; CDR3aa: CAWSPTSIGSGNTIYF
v_gene: TRBV29-1; j_gene: TRBJ2-5; CDR3aa: CSVDPTSGQETQYF
v_gene: TRBV30; j_gene: TRBJ2-2; CDR3aa: CASGQGSNTGELFF
v_gene: TRBV7-2; j_gene: TRBJ2-2; CDR3aa: CASSPGLAGAGELFF